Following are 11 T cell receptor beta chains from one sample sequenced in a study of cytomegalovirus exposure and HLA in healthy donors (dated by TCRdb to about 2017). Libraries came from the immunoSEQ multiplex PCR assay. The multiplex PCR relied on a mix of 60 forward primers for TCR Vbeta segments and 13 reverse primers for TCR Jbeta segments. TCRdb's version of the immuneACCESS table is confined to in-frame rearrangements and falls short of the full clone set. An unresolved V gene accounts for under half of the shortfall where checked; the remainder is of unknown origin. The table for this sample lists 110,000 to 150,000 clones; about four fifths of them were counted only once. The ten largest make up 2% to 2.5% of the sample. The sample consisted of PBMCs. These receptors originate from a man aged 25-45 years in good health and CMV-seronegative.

The CDR3 spells CASSQRGFNEKLFF. CDR3 bases: TGTGCCAGCAGTCAGCGGGGGTTTAATGAAAAACTGTTTTTT. The chain combines TRBV6-5 with TRBJ1-4; tentatively, D is TRBD1 (5 bases). Germline V gene data show CDR1 as MNHEY and CDR2 as SVGAGI. The CDR3 is made up of 14 amino acids. Trimming shortened V by 5 bases and J by 4 bases, and 11 bases separated the two germline ends.

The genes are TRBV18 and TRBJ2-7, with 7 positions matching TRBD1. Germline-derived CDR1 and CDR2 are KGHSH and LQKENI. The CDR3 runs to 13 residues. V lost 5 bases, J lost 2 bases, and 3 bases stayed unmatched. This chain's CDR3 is CASSDGQAYEQYF. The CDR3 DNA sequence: TGTGCCAGCTCAGACGGACAGGCCTACGAGCAGTACTTC.

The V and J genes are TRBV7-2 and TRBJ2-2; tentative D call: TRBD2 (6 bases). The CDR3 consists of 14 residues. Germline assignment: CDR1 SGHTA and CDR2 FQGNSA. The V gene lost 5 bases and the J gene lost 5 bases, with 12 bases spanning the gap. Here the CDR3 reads CASSPTAGTGELFF. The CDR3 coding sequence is TGTGCCAGCAGCCCGACGGCGGGAACCGGGGAGCTGTTTTTT.

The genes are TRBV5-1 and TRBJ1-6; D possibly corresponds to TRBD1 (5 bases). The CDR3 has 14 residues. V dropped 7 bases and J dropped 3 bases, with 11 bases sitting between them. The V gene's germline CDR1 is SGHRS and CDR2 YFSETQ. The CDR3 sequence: CASSTEIYNSPLHF. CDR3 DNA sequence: TGCGCCAGCTCGACAGAGATCTATAATTCACCCCTCCACTTT.

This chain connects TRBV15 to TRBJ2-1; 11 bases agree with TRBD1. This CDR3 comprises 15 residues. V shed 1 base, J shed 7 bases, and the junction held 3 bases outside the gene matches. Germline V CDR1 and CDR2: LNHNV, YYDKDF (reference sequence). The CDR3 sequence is CATSRGGTGGNEQFF. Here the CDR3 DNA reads TGTGCCACCAGCAGAGGGGGGACAGGGGGAAATGAGCAGTTCTTC.

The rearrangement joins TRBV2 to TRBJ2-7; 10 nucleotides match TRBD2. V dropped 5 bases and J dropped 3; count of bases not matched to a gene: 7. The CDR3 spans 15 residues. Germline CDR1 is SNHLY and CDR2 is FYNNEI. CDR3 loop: CASSPGTSAYYEQYF. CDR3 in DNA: TGTGCCAGCAGTCCCGGGACTAGCGCTTACTACGAGCAGTACTTC.

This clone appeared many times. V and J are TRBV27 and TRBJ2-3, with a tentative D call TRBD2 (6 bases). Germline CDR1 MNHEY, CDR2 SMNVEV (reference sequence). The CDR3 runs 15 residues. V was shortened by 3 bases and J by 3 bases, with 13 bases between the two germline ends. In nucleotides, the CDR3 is TGTGCCAGCAGTTTCTTGCGGGGTTGGACAGATACGCAGTATTTT. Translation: CASSFLRGWTDTQYF.

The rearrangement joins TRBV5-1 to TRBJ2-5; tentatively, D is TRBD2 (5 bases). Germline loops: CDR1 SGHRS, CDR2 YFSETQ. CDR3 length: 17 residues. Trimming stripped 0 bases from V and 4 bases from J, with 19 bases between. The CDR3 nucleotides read TGCGCCAGCAGCTTGGACGGGGTGGGAGTTCGAATAGAGACCCAGTACTTC. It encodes CASSLDGVGVRIETQYF.

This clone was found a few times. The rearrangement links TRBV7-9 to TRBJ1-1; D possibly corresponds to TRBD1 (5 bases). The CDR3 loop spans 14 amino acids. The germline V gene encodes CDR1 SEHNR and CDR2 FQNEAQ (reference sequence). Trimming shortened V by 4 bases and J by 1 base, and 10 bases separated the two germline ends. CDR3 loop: CASSSHQGNTEAFF. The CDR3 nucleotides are TGTGCCAGCAGCTCTCACCAGGGGAACACTGAAGCTTTCTTT.

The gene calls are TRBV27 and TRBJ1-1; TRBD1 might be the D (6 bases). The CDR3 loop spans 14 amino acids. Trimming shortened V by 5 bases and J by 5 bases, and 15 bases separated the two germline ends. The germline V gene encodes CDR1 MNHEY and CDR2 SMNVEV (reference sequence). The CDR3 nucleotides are TGTGCCAGCAGTCCGGACAGAATTAATACTGAAGCTTTCTTT. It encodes CASSPDRINTEAFF.

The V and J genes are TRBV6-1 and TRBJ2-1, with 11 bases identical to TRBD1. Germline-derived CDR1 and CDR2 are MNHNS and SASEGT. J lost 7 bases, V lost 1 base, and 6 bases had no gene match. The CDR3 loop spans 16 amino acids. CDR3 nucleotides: TGTGCCAGCAGTGAAGTCCCGGGACAGGGGGGGAATGAGCAGTTCTTC. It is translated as CASSEVPGQGGNEQFF.